The clone carrying this T cell receptor (beta chain) was counted a few times. Its target is unknown. The data were taken from a study of T cell repertoires in cytomegalovirus infection. V was shortened by 4 bases and J by 0 bases, with 24 bases between the two germline ends. Looked up from germline, CDR1 is SGHVT and CDR2 is SQSDAQ. The length of the CDR3 is 19 residues. TCRdb itself ran the reads through MiXCR, one entry per CDR3 protein. The data hold 200,000 to 250,000 distinct CDR3 sequences, with about 38% observed a single time. This material consisted of CD8+ T cells from cultured PBMCs, taken from culture after CMV antigen stimulation. This clonotype originated in a human donor in good health (CMV status not recorded). Some clones in this sample may be carry-over from other donors' samples. The rearrangement uses TRBV7-4 and TRBJ1-2; D remains unclear. CDR3 amino acids: CASSSLAHGSFFPNYGYTF. In DNA form, the CDR3 reads TGTGCCAGCAGCTCTCTAGCCCACGGCAGTTTTTTCCCTAACTATGGCTACACCTTC.